One sample yielded the 10 T cell receptor beta chains listed below, sequenced in a study of shared clonotypes between healthy human individuals. Method: immunoSEQ multiplex PCR; TCRdb's copy keeps in-frame clones and lacks some. The sample records 2 million to 2.5 million clones, 85% to 95% being singletons. The sample consisted of naive CD4+ T cells from PBMCs. Subset noted: CD45RA+ positively selected. The receptors were sampled from a young man in good health. Some clones in this sample may be carry-over from other donors' samples.

This rearrangement joins TRBV12-5 to TRBJ2-1; D is possibly TRBD2 (5 bases). Looked up from germline, CDR1 is LGHNT and CDR2 is FRNRAP. The V gene lost 2 bases and the J gene lost 14 bases, with 16 bases spanning the gap. This CDR3 has 13 amino acids. CDR3 coding DNA: TGTGCTAGTGGTTTGCTTTCCGGGGTCGAAAAGTTCTTC. This sequence encodes CASGLLSGVEKFF.

This chain joins TRBV7-3 and TRBJ2-1, with 7 bases aligning to TRBD2. Losses at the gene ends were 5 bases for V and 4 bases for J; bases not matched to a gene: 8. The germline V gene has CDR1 SGHTA and CDR2 FQGTGA. The CDR3 is 15 amino acids. This CDR3 reads CASSIGLGLYNEQFF. Here the CDR3 DNA reads TGTGCCAGCAGCATCGGACTAGGTCTTTACAATGAGCAGTTCTTC.

CDR3 bases: TGTGCCAGCAGTACCCGGGACAGGGGGAGCTATGGCTACACCTTC. Its translation: CASSTRDRGSYGYTF. The rearrangement joins TRBV6-6 to TRBJ1-2; 11 positions match TRBD1. Germline V gene data show CDR1 as MNHNY and CDR2 as SVGAGI (reference sequence). The CDR3 is 15 amino acids. V was pared by 5 bases and J by 4 bases, with 6 bases of the junction left unmatched.

The table lists this clone with a count of one. The chain is built from TRBV6-1 and TRBJ1-4, with TRBD1 as a possible D gene (5 bases). Germline assignment: CDR1 MNHNS and CDR2 SASEGT. With 6 bases removed from V and 0 bases from J, the gap between germline ends came to 8 bases. This CDR3 region has 14 residues. CDR3 nucleotides: TGTGCCAGCAGGGGGGTTTCAACTAATGAAAAACTGTTTTTT. Its translation: CASRGVSTNEKLFF.

This clone was counted once. V gene TRBV4-1 combines with J gene TRBJ2-1; tentatively, D is TRBD1 (6 bases). Between the trimmed V and J ends, which lost 0 bases and 7 bases, there was a span of 19 bases. Germline CDR1 MGHRA, CDR2 YSYEKL. This CDR3 spans 17 amino acids. CDR3 loop: CASSQDDRAGVWNEQFF. The CDR3 DNA is TGCGCCAGCAGCCAAGACGATCGGGCAGGGGTGTGGAATGAGCAGTTCTTC.

The chain uses TRBV5-1 and TRBJ2-5; D gene uncertain. Per germline, CDR1 SGHRS and CDR2 YFSETQ. This CDR3 is built from 13 residues. Trimming cost V 4 bases and J 5 bases, with 12 bases left between them. CDR3 region: CASSLQLIETQYF. CDR3 sequence (DNA): TGCGCCAGCAGCCTACAACTCATTGAGACCCAGTACTTC.

Regarding this clone: This sample also contains other DNA sequences that code for the same CDR3. The chain combines TRBV5-1 with TRBJ1-5, with D possibly matching TRBD1 (5 bases). V gave up 0 bases and J gave up 7 bases, with 11 bases separating them. Germline CDR1 SGHRS, CDR2 YFSETQ. The CDR3 has 14 amino acids. The CDR3 here is CASSLGQGGQPQHF. The CDR3 DNA reads TGCGCCAGCAGCTTGGGGCAGGGCGGGCAGCCCCAGCATTTT.

About this clone itself: Different DNA sequences within this sample yield the same CDR3. The chain uses TRBV28 and TRBJ1-2; D remains ambiguous. From germline, CDR1 is MDHEN and CDR2 SYDVKM. The CDR3 loop spans 13 amino acids. The V end was cut by 3 bases, the J end by 2 bases, with 7 bases between. The CDR3 nucleotides are TGTGCCAGCAGTTTCGGCGGGAACTATGGCTACACCTTC. Its translation: CASSFGGNYGYTF.

The rearrangement uses TRBV28 and TRBJ2-1, with TRBD2 matching 12 bases. CDR1 MDHEN and CDR2 SYDVKM come from the germline V gene. The CDR3 totals 16 residues. The ends lost 6 bases at V and 4 bases at J; junction bases unmatched: 7. The CDR3 region is CASSRRGLAGYNEQFF. The CDR3 DNA follows: TGTGCCAGCAGCCGGAGGGGACTAGCGGGTTACAATGAGCAGTTCTTC. The variable domain in full, with the rest retrieved from reference TRBV28 and TRBJ2-1, is DVKVTQSSRYLVKRTGEKVFLECVQDMDHENMFWYRQDPGLGLRLIYFSYDVKMKEKGDIPEGYSVSREKKERFSLILESASTNQTSMYLCASSRRGLAGYNEQFFGPGTRLTVL.

The gene calls are TRBV27 and TRBJ2-3, with TRBD2 identical over 10 bases. Germline V gene sequence: CDR1 MNHEY, CDR2 SMNVEV (reference sequence). The V and J ends lost 3 bases and 3 bases, in that order; junction bases with no gene match: 3. The CDR3 length is 15 residues. The CDR3 DNA follows: TGTGCCAGCAGTTTTCTAGCGGGAGCAACAGATACGCAGTATTTT. Translating it yields CASSFLAGATDTQYF.